This T cell receptor beta chain was captured in a study of response to subunit inactivated influenza vaccine. On this clonotype: The antigen remains unidentified.

Each CDR3 protein is one row after TCRdb ran MiXCR on the RT-PCR reads. The repertoire has some 800,000 distinct CDR3 sequences, over 20% of them found once; the top ten carry 10% to 13%. Whole-study findings and limits: The authors put forward the suggestion that each seasonal influenza vaccination may bring in only a limited number of new T cells.

CDR3 length: 14 residues. J lost 10 bases, V lost 1 base, and 9 bases had no gene match. Per germline, CDR1 SGHTA and CDR2 FQGNSA. The chain recombines TRBV7-2 with TRBJ1-1, with 7 bases matching TRBD1. Specimen: PBMCs from blood, collected 5 to 6 days after vaccination. The clonotype originates from a man aged 45-60 years who received an inactivated influenza vaccine. In DNA, the CDR3 is TGTGCCAGCAGCTTAGAGGGGACAGTCATAAGAGCTTTCTTT. This translates into CASSLEGTVIRAFF. Using reference TRBV7-2 and TRBJ1-1 for the parts outside the CDR3, the full variable domain is GAGVSQSPSNKVTEKGKDVELRCDPISGHTALYWYRQSLGQGLEFLIYFQGNSAPDKSGLPSDRFSAERTGGSVSTLTIQRTQQEDSAVYLCASSLEGTVIRAFFGQGTRLTVV.